Presented here are 24 T cell receptor beta chains from one specimen sequenced in a study of blood T cell repertoires in COVID-19. Produced via immunoSEQ multiplex PCR; TCRdb's table is partial and in-frame only. The table has 140,000 or so clones, around 82% seen once. The sample was peripheral blood. Receptors originate from a man between 60 and 70 years old with acute or convalescent COVID-19.

This clone was observed a single time. The CDR3 DNA reads as TGTGCCAGCAGCGTGCAGGGACTAGAGTGGGATACGCAGTATTTT. Protein sequence: CASSVQGLEWDTQYF. The chain has TRBV9 and TRBJ2-3; 8 bases are shared with TRBD2. This CDR3 region has 15 residues. J gave up 6 bases and V 2 bases, and 8 bases lay outside the gene matches. Germline V gives CDR1 SGDLS, CDR2 YYNGEE. The variable domain in full, with the rest retrieved from reference TRBV9 and TRBJ2-3, is DSGVTQTPKHLITATGQRVTLRCSPRSGDLSVYWYQQSLDQGLQFLIQYYNGEERAKGNILERFSAQQFPDLHSELNLSSLELGDSALYFCASSVQGLEWDTQYFGPGTRLTVL.

In this sample, this clone is large. This rearrangement joins TRBV18 to TRBJ2-7; D may be TRBD2 (5 bases). This CDR3 contains 14 residues. The germline V gene encodes CDR1 KGHSH and CDR2 LQKENI. Trimming cost V 6 bases and J 1 base, with 13 bases left between them. The CDR3, as DNA: TGTGCCAGCTCCCTCGGGGTGGGATCCTACGAGCAGTACTTC. It codes for CASSLGVGSYEQYF.

This chain joins TRBV9 and TRBJ2-7; weak D call: TRBD2 (6 bases). V was pared by 1 base and J by 0 bases, with 11 bases between. CDR1 and CDR2 (germline): SGDLS, YYNGEE. This CDR3 spans 15 amino acids. The CDR3 protein is CASSVTAGSSYEQYF. The DNA of the CDR3 is TGTGCCAGCAGCGTAACTGCGGGAAGCTCCTACGAGCAGTACTTC.

This rearrangement joins TRBV4-2 to TRBJ1-2; D is ambiguous. The V gene lost 3 bases and the J gene lost 8 bases, with 19 bases spanning the gap. Germline CDR1 reads LGHNA; CDR2 reads YNFKEQ. CDR3 length: 15 amino acids. The CDR3, as DNA: TGTGCCAGCAGCCAGGACTCGGGAGAGCTTGGCGGCTACACCTTC. Its translation is CASSQDSGELGGYTF.

This rearrangement joins TRBV5-1 to TRBJ2-5; 11 bases line up with TRBD2. V shed 3 bases, J shed 1 base, and the junction held 2 bases outside the gene matches. The CDR3 is made up of 15 amino acids. CDR1 is SGHRS and CDR2 is YFSETQ in the germline V gene. DNA for the CDR3: TGCGCCAGCAGCTCGGGGACTAGCGGCCAAGAGACCCAGTACTTC. This encodes CASSSGTSGQETQYF. The full variable domain, completed using reference TRBV5-1 and TRBJ2-5, is KAGVTQTPRYLIKTRGQQVTLSCSPISGHRSVSWYQQTPGQGLQFLFEYFSETQRNKGNFPGRFSGRQFSNSRSEMNVSTLELGDSALYLCASSSGTSGQETQYFGPGTRLLVL.

The genes are TRBV2 and TRBJ1-4, with TRBD1 as a possible D gene (6 bases). There are 17 residues in the CDR3. CDR1 and CDR2 (germline): SNHLY, FYNNEI. Trimming pared 2 bases from V and 3 bases from J, leaving 16 bases between. The CDR3 reads CASSEISHRVPNEKLFF. CDR3 bases: TGTGCCAGCAGTGAAATATCCCACAGGGTCCCTAATGAAAAACTGTTTTTT.

This clone was recorded a few times. This sequence joins TRBV7-9 and TRBJ1-1, with D possibly matching TRBD1 (6 bases). The V gene's germline CDR1 is SEHNR and CDR2 FQNEAQ (reference sequence). The CDR3 is 13 amino acids. V lost 8 bases and J 1 base, leaving 11 bases between the germline ends. The CDR3 sequence: CASYREKNTEAFF. CDR3 in DNA: TGTGCCAGCTACAGGGAAAAGAACACTGAAGCTTTCTTT.

V usage is TRBV2 and J usage is TRBJ1-1; D gene ambiguous. This CDR3 comprises 13 residues. V was trimmed by 6 bases and J by 3 bases, leaving 11 bases between them. Germline CDR1 SNHLY, CDR2 FYNNEI. The CDR3 coding sequence is TGTGCCAGCAGATTTGCCCGAGACACTGAAGCTTTCTTT. Amino acids: CASRFARDTEAFF.

The V gene is TRBV5-4, the J gene TRBJ2-7; D possibly corresponds to TRBD2 (5 bases). The ends were cut back, 4 bases at V and 0 bases at J, with 8 bases in the middle. Looked up from germline, CDR1 is SGHNT and CDR2 is YYREEE (reference sequence). This CDR3 is 13 amino acids long. CDR3 DNA: TGTGCCAGCAGCCGGGAAAACTCCTACGAGCAGTACTTC. It codes for CASSRENSYEQYF.

This chain connects TRBV9 to TRBJ1-5; 9 bases fit TRBD1. The germline V gene has CDR1 SGDLS and CDR2 YYNGEE. Trimming at V came to 3 bases and at J to 2 bases, leaving 3 bases not matched to a gene. CDR3 length: 15 residues. The CDR3 DNA is TGTGCCAGCAGCGCAACAGGGGGCGGCAATCAGCCCCAGCATTTT. This codes for CASSATGGGNQPQHF.

The chain recombines TRBV5-1 with TRBJ2-5; TRBD2 aligns across 7 bases. The V segment lost 3 bases and the J segment 4 bases; nucleotides outside the gene matches: 6. The germline gives CDR1 SGHRS, CDR2 YFSETQ. The CDR3 loop spans 14 amino acids. In DNA, the CDR3 is TGCGCCAGCAGCTCCTTTGGCGGGAGAGAGACCCAGTACTTC. Translating it yields CASSSFGGRETQYF. Looking up the rest from reference TRBV5-1 and TRBJ2-5 gives the full variable domain: KAGVTQTPRYLIKTRGQQVTLSCSPISGHRSVSWYQQTPGQGLQFLFEYFSETQRNKGNFPGRFSGRQFSNSRSEMNVSTLELGDSALYLCASSSFGGRETQYFGPGTRLLVL.

This chain joins TRBV29-1 and TRBJ1-1; TRBD1 might be the D (6 bases). V shed 6 bases and J shed 0 bases, with 14 bases lying between them. CDR1 and CDR2 (germline): SQVTM, ANQGSEA. The CDR3 loop spans 14 amino acids. The CDR3, as DNA: TGCAGCGTGGGACCGACAGGCATGAACACTGAAGCTTTCTTT. Translated, it gives CSVGPTGMNTEAFF.

The genes are TRBV6-6 and TRBJ1-5; maybe TRBD1 (6 bases). Germline assignment: CDR1 MNHNY and CDR2 SVGAGI (reference sequence). This CDR3 has 14 amino acids. Trimming removed 7 bases at V and 4 bases at J, with 14 bases between. The CDR3 here is CASTRTARNQPQHF. CDR3 nucleotides: TGTGCCAGCACCCGGACAGCTCGGAATCAGCCCCAGCATTTT.

The V call is TRBV28, the J call TRBJ2-5; 7 bases fit TRBD1. After removal of 3 bases from V and 2 bases from J, the junction contained 9 bases not matched to a gene. CDR3 length: 16 amino acids. In germline, CDR1 is MDHEN, CDR2 SYDVKM. The CDR3 spells CASSFGRAGGQETQYF. CDR3 in DNA: TGTGCCAGCAGTTTCGGAAGGGCAGGGGGTCAAGAGACCCAGTACTTC.

This chain links TRBV10-3 with TRBJ1-1; perhaps TRBD1 as D (5 bases). CDR3 size: 14 residues. CDR1 is ENHRY and CDR2 is SYGVKD in the germline V gene. Trimming took 3 bases from V and 5 from J, leaving 13 bases between them. The DNA of the CDR3 is TGTGCCATCAGTGAAGCTCAGGGAGGAACTGAAGCTTTCTTT. It encodes CAISEAQGGTEAFF.

The chain uses TRBV5-8 and TRBJ2-2; 8 bases agree with TRBD1. Germline CDR1 and CDR2: SGHTS and YDEGEE. The CDR3 spans 15 residues. V shed 4 bases and J 1 base; nucleotides not matched to a gene: 3. This chain's CDR3 is CASSPGTGNTGELFF. The CDR3 DNA sequence: TGTGCCAGCAGCCCCGGGACAGGGAACACCGGGGAGCTGTTTTTT.

The chain uses TRBV29-1 and TRBJ2-7; tentative D call: TRBD2 (6 bases). The CDR3 runs to 12 residues. Germline CDR1 is SQVTM and CDR2 is ANQGSEA. V was clipped by 5 bases and J by 5 bases, with 13 bases between them. CDR3 DNA sequence: TGCAGCGTTCTCGGGACTCCGGACGAGCAGTACTTC. It yields the protein CSVLGTPDEQYF.

This rearrangement joins TRBV30 to TRBJ2-5, with 9 positions matching TRBD1. Germline V gene lookup returns CDR1 GTSNPN and CDR2 SVGIG (reference sequence). CDR3 length equals 14 residues. V shed 1 base and J 4 bases; nucleotides not matched to a gene: 4. The CDR3, as DNA: TGTGCCTGGAGTGGGACAGGGGTGTCAGAGACCCAGTACTTC. Translating gives CAWSGTGVSETQYF.

J is TRBJ2-3 and V is TRBV24-1; TRBD2 matches at 8 bases. Germline V lookup: CDR1 KGHDR, CDR2 SFDVKD. CDR3 length: 19 residues. Losses at the gene ends were 1 base for V and 2 bases for J; bases not matched to a gene: 13. The CDR3 bases are TGTGCCACCAGTGATTTAGCACCTGGGGCGGGAGGCGACACAGATACGCAGTATTTT. Translated: CATSDLAPGAGGDTDTQYF.

This clone has just a few counts. This rearrangement joins TRBV7-9 to TRBJ2-7; TRBD2 matches at 7 bases. Germline loops: CDR1 SEHNR, CDR2 FQNEAQ (reference sequence). The CDR3 extends over 13 amino acids. V lost 4 bases, J lost 3 bases, and 3 bases stayed unmatched. CDR3 loop: CASSSSGHYEQYF. CDR3 DNA sequence: TGTGCCAGCAGCTCTAGCGGACACTACGAGCAGTACTTC. The full variable domain, with the rest looked up from reference TRBV7-9 and TRBJ2-7, is DTGVSQNPRHKITKRGQNVTFRCDPISEHNRLYWYRQTLGQGPEFLTYFQNEAQLEKSRLLSDRFSAERPKGSFSTLEIQRTEQGDSAMYLCASSSSGHYEQYFGPGTRLTVT.

The V gene is TRBV27, the J gene TRBJ1-5, with D tentatively TRBD1 (5 bases). The V and J ends lost 5 bases and 6 bases respectively, with 14 bases between them. The CDR3 contains 14 residues. The germline V gene encodes CDR1 MNHEY and CDR2 SMNVEV (reference sequence). The CDR3 here is CASSLRRTRQPQHF. The CDR3, as DNA: TGTGCCAGCAGTCTAAGACGGACACGTCAGCCCCAGCATTTT.

The rearrangement uses TRBV27 and TRBJ2-7; 11 bases line up with TRBD2. V lost 4 bases to trimming and J lost 9 bases; unmatched junction nucleotides: 5. Germline V gives CDR1 MNHEY, CDR2 SMNVEV (reference sequence). The CDR3 sequence is 13 residues long. The CDR3 sequence: CASSSTLAGVQYF. Written as DNA, the CDR3 is TGTGCCAGCAGTTCTACACTAGCGGGAGTGCAGTACTTC.

The chain has TRBV14 and TRBJ1-3; 7 bases match TRBD1. J gave up 2 bases and V 4 bases, and 8 bases lay outside the gene matches. The CDR3 covers 16 residues. Per germline, CDR1 SGHDN and CDR2 FVKESK. The CDR3 is CASSPRQGLAGNTIYF. The CDR3 bases are TGTGCCAGCAGCCCCCGACAGGGTTTGGCTGGAAACACCATATATTTT.

The J gene is TRBJ1-2, the V gene TRBV2, with D perhaps matching TRBD1 (5 bases). The CDR3 sequence is 14 residues long. The V gene lost 1 base and the J gene lost 5 bases, with 11 bases spanning the gap. Germline values: CDR1 SNHLY, CDR2 FYNNEI. For the CDR3, the DNA is TGTGCCAGCAGTGAAGGGTACGGACATTATGGCTACACCTTC. Protein: CASSEGYGHYGYTF.